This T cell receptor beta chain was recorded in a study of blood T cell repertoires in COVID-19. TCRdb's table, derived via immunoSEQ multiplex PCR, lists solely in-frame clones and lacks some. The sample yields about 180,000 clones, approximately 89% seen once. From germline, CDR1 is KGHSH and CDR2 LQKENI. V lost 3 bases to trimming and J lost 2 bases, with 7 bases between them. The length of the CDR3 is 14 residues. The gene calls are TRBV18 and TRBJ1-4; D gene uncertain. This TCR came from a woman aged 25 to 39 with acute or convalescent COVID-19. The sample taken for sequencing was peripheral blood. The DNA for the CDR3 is TGTGCCAGCTCACCCACGGGTACTAATGAAAAACTGTTTTTT. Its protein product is CASSPTGTNEKLFF.